These 6 T cell receptor beta chains were all obtained from the same sample, sequenced in a study of Tregs in tolerant kidney transplant recipients. The nonmyeloablative bone marrow transplants came from related graft donors, with transient mixed chimerism. Assay used: immunoSEQ multiplex PCR; TCRdb lists only in-frame clones, some missing. The sample has fewer than 60,000 clones, roughly nine tenths seen once; the top ten hold 15%. The input for sequencing was CD8+ T cells from blood (PBMCs), taken 24 months after the transplant. The origin of the receptors is a human patient who received a combined kidney and bone marrow transplant. Certain T cells may be donor cells from the graft.

V and J are TRBV6-5 and TRBJ2-1; TRBD1 aligns across 10 bases. Germline V gene sequence: CDR1 MNHEY, CDR2 SVGAGI. V lost 0 bases, J lost 3 bases, and 2 bases stayed unmatched. This CDR3 is 16 amino acids long. The CDR3 nucleotides are TGTGCCAGCAGTTACTCAGGACAGGGGGACTACAATGAGCAGTTCTTC. Its protein product is CASSYSGQGDYNEQFF.

V and J are TRBV11-2 and TRBJ2-1; 11 bases fit TRBD1. The CDR3 has 15 residues. J gave up 5 bases and V 5 bases, and 5 bases lay outside the gene matches. The germline V gene has CDR1 SGHAT and CDR2 FQNNGV. CDR3 sequence: CASSLGQGADNEQFF. CDR3 nucleotide sequence: TGTGCCAGCAGCCTAGGACAGGGGGCAGACAATGAGCAGTTCTTC.

The J gene is TRBJ2-7, the V gene TRBV30; TRBD1 matches 9 bases. This CDR3 has 14 residues. Germline trimming cut 1 base from V and 5 bases from J; bases unmatched to any gene: 6. CDR1 and CDR2 from the germline V gene are GTSNPN and SVGIG (reference sequence). CDR3 protein: CAWSAGQGRHEQYF. In DNA form, the CDR3 reads TGTGCCTGGAGTGCCGGACAGGGGAGGCACGAGCAGTACTTC.

This CDR3 reads CASSLSGSGNTIYF. The CDR3 nucleotides read TGTGCCAGCAGCTTATCAGGCTCTGGAAACACCATATATTTT. The gene calls are TRBV7-8 and TRBJ1-3; unclear D gene. V was cut by 2 bases and J by 0 bases, with 5 bases left in between. The CDR3 extends over 14 amino acids. Germline loops: CDR1 SGHVS, CDR2 FQNEAQ.

The chain joins TRBV10-2 to TRBJ1-5; unclear D gene. Trimming shortened V by 10 bases and J by 2 bases, and 9 bases separated the two germline ends. CDR1 is WSHSY, CDR2 SAAADI, per germline. This CDR3 is built from 12 residues. In DNA form, the CDR3 reads TGCGCCACCGACAAGGGCAATCAGCCCCAGCATTTT. This sequence encodes CATDKGNQPQHF.

This chain uses TRBV19 with TRBJ2-1; D unclear. The germline V and J ends were trimmed by 0 bases and 0 bases, with 18 bases remaining between them. The CDR3 is 19 amino acids. Germline V gene sequence: CDR1 LNHDA, CDR2 SQIVND (reference sequence). For the CDR3, the DNA is TGTGCCAGTAGTATAGATACCCCGCAGCGCCAGAGCTCCTACAATGAGCAGTTCTTC. It yields the protein CASSIDTPQRQSSYNEQFF.